This TCR beta chain is from a study of Graves' ophthalmopathy and Graves' hyperthyroidism. Findings and caveats of the study: Most expanded clonotypes in thyroid above 0.001 frequency also showed up in blood.

As regards this clonotype: The antigen is unknown. This could be a read error, since a much larger clone is one nucleotide away.

Hyperthyroidism patients had new diagnoses, durations under 2 months, and ages of 18 to 65. Reliance was placed on clinical symptoms, serum thyroxine, TRAb, thyroid ultrasound and orbital computed tomography for diagnosis. Researchers took RNA transcripts and amplified TCR beta CDR3 regions from them. First-round RT-PCR employed HTBI primers, with a second-round multiplex PCR after it. TCRdb re-derived calls from the multiplex PCR reads in MiXCR, one entry per CDR3 protein. This sample has about 1.1 million distinct CDR3 sequences, with about 38% found just once. The CDR3 runs to 12 residues. V gave up 1 base and J gave up 8 bases, with 6 bases separating them. Looked up from germline, CDR1 is SGHTA and CDR2 is FQGNSA.

This TCR derives from an adult man with Graves' hyperthyroidism. The chain recombines TRBV7-2 with TRBJ1-3; D is undetermined. Sequencing used peripheral blood or thyroid tissue (not recorded which). CDR3 sequence reads: CASSLGFDTIYF. For the CDR3, the DNA is TGTGCCAGCAGCTTAGGCTTTGACACCATATATTTT.